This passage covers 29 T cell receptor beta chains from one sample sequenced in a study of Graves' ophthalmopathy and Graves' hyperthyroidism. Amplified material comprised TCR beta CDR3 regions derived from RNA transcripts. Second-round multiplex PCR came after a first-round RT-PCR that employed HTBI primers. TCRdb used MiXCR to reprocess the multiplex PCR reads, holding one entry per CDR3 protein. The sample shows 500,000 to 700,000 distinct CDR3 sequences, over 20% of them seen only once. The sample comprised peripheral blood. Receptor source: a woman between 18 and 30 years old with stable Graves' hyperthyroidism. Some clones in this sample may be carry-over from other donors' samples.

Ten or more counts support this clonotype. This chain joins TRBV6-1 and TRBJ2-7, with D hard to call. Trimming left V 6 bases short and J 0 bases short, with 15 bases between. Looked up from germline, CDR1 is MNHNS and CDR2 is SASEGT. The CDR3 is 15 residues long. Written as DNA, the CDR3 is TGTGCCAGCAGCGTTCTCGCACAGAACTCCTACGAGCAGTACTTC. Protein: CASSVLAQNSYEQYF.

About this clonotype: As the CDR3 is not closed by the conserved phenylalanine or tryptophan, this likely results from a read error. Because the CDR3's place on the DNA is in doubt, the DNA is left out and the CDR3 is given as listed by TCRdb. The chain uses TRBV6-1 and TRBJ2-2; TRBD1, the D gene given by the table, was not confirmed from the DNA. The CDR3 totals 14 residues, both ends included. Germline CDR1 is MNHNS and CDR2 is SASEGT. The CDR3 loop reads CATHGQPNTGELFV.

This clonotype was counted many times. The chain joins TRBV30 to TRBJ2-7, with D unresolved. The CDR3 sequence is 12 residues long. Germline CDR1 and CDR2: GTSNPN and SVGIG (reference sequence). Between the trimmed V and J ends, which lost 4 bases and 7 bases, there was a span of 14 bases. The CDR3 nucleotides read TGTGCCTGGAATCCCTCGTTTGGGGAGCAGTACTTC. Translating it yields CAWNPSFGEQYF.

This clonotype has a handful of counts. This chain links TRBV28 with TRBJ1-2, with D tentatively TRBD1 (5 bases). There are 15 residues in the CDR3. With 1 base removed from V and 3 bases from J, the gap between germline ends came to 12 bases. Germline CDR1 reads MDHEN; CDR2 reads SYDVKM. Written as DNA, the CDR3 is TGTGCCAGCAGTTTATATGCGGGACCTCACTATGGCTACACCTTC. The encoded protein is CASSLYAGPHYGYTF.

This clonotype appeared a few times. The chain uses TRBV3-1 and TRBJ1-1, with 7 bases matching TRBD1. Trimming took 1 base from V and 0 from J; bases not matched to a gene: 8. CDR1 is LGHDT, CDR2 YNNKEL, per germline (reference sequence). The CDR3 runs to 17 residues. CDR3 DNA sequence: TGTGCCAGCAGCCAAGTCCTAAGGGGACAGATGAACACTGAAGCTTTCTTT. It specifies CASSQVLRGQMNTEAFF.

The CDR3 protein is CASSFLQKNTGELFF. The DNA of the CDR3 is TGTGCCAGCAGTTTTCTACAAAAGAACACCGGGGAGCTGTTTTTT. The chain recombines TRBV27 with TRBJ2-2; no firm D call. The ends were cut back, 3 bases at V and 1 base at J, with 9 bases in the middle. Germline values: CDR1 MNHEY, CDR2 SMNVEV (reference sequence). The CDR3 is 15 amino acids.

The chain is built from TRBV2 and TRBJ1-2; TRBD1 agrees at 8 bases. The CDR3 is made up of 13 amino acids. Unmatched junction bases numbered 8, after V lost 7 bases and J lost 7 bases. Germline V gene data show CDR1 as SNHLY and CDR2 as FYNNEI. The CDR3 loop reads CASTQTGARGYTF. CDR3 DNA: TGTGCCAGCACCCAGACAGGGGCACGTGGCTACACCTTC.

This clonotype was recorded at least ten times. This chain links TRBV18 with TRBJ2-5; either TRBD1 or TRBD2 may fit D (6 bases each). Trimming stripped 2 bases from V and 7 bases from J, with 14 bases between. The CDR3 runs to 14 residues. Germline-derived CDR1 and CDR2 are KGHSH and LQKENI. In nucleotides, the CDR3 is TGTGCCAGCTCACCATCGGCAGGAGGGGGGACCCAGTACTTC. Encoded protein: CASSPSAGGGTQYF.

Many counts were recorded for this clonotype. CDR3 DNA: TGTGCCAGTACCCCAAGGGGACAGGGGGCGAGTCAGCCCCAGCATTTT. Its translation is CASTPRGQGASQPQHF. The chain employs TRBV19 and TRBJ1-5, with 12 bases fitting TRBD1. CDR1 and CDR2 from the germline V gene are LNHDA and SQIVND (reference sequence). There are 16 residues in the CDR3. V gave up 7 bases and J gave up 6 bases; unmatched junction bases: 10.

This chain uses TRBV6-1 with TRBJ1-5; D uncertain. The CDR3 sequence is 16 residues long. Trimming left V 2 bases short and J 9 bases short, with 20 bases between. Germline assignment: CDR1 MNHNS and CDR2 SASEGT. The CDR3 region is CASSESPMGNGLPQHF. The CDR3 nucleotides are TGTGCCAGCAGTGAAAGTCCGATGGGGAACGGGCTGCCCCAGCATTTT.

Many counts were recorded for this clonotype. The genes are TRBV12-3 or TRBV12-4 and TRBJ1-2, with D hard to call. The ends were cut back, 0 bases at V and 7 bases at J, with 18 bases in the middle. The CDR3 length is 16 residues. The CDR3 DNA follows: TGTGCCAGCAGTTTAGCTTGGGATTGGAGTTGGGGTGGCTACACCTTC. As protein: CASSLAWDWSWGGYTF.

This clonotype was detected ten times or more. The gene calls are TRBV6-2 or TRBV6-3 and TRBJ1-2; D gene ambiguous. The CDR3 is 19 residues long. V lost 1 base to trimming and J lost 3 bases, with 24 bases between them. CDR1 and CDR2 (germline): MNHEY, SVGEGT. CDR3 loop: CASSYFGSYPAHIDYGYTF. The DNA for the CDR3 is TGTGCCAGCAGTTACTTCGGGTCGTACCCCGCTCATATTGACTATGGCTACACCTTC.

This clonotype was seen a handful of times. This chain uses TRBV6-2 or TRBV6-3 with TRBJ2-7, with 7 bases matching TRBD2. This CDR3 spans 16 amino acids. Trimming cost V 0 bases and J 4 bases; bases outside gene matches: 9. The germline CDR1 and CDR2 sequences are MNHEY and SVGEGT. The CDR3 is CASSYSKVAGQYEQYF. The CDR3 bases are TGTGCCAGCAGTTACTCGAAGGTAGCGGGCCAATACGAGCAGTACTTC.

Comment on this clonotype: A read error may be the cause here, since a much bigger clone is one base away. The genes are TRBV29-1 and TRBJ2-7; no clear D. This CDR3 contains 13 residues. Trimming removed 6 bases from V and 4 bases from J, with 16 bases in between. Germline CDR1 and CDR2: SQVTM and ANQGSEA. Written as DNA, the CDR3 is TGCAGCGTAATTGGGATAGGGCAGTACGAGCAGTACTTC. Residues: CSVIGIGQYEQYF.

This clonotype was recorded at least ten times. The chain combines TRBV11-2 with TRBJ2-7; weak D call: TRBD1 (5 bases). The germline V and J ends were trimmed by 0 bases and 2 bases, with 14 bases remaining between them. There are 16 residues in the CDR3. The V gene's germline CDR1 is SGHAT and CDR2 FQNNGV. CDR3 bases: TGTGCCAGCAGCTTAGAGGTCTTCGCGGACACCTACGAGCAGTACTTC. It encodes CASSLEVFADTYEQYF.

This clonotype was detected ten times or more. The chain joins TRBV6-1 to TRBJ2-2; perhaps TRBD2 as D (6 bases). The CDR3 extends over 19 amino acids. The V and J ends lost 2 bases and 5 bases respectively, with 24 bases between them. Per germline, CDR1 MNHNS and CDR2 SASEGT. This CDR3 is CASSERLGAPGGLTGELFF. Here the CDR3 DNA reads TGTGCCAGCAGTGAACGCTTAGGGGCGCCTGGGGGGTTAACCGGGGAGCTGTTTTTT.

The CDR3 DNA reads TGTGCCAGCATTCCTATGGACAGGAACACTGAAGCTTTCTTT. Translated: CASIPMDRNTEAFF. The rearrangement links TRBV27 to TRBJ1-1, with D possibly TRBD1 on 6 matching bases. The CDR3 totals 14 residues. The V gene's germline CDR1 is MNHEY and CDR2 SMNVEV (reference sequence). Trimming stripped 7 bases from V and 1 base from J, with 13 bases between.

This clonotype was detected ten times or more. The CDR3 loop reads CASSYWRGGRETQYF. The CDR3 nucleotides are TGTGCCAGCAGTTACTGGCGGGGAGGACGAGAGACCCAGTACTTC. The rearrangement joins TRBV6-2 or TRBV6-3 to TRBJ2-5; TRBD2 might be the D (6 bases). Germline V lookup: CDR1 MNHEY, CDR2 SVGEGT. The CDR3 runs 15 residues. The V and J ends lost 1 base and 4 bases respectively, with 13 bases between them.

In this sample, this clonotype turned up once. The CDR3 is CATGGRADLSEQYF. DNA of the CDR3: TGTGCCACCGGCGGGAGGGCCGACTTGAGCGAGCAGTACTTC. The V gene is TRBV24-1, the J gene TRBJ2-7; 9 bases fit TRBD2. With 9 bases clipped from V and 6 bases from J, the junction kept 11 bases outside the gene matches. This CDR3 comprises 14 residues. Germline V gives CDR1 KGHDR, CDR2 SFDVKD.

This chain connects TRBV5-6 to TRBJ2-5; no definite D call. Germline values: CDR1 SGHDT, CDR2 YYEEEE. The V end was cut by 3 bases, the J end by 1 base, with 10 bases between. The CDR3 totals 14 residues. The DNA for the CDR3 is TGTGCCAGCAGCTGGGCGTTTCTCCAAGAGACCCAGTACTTC. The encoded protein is CASSWAFLQETQYF.

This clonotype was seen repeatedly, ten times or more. CDR3 sequence: CASSNGRDRSYEQYF. The DNA of the CDR3 is TGTGCCAGCAGCAACGGACGCGACCGCTCCTACGAGCAGTACTTC. The chain employs TRBV11-1 and TRBJ2-7, with D uncertain. V was trimmed by 5 bases and J by 0 bases, leaving 14 bases between them. Germline V CDR1 and CDR2: SGHAT, FQDESV (reference sequence). The CDR3 extends over 15 amino acids.

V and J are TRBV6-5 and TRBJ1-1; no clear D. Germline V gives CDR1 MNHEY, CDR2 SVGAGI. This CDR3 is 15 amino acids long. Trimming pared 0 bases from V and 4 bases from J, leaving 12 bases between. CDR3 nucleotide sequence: TGTGCCAGCAGTTACTCGATAGGGCGACCCACTGAAGCTTTCTTT. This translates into CASSYSIGRPTEAFF.

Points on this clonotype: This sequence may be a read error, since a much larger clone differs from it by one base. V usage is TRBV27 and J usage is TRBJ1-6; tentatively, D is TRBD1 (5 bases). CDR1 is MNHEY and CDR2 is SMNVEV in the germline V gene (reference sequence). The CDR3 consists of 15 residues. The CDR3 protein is CASSFSNRNNSLLHF. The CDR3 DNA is TGTGCCAGCAGTTTTTCCAACAGGAACAATTCACTCCTCCACTTT.

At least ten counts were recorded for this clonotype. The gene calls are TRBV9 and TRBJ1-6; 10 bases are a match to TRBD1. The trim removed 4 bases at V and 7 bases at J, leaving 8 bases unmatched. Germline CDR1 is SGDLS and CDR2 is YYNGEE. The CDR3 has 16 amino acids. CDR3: CASSRGGQGWNSPLHF. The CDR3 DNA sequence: TGTGCCAGCAGCCGAGGGGGACAGGGGTGGAATTCACCCCTCCACTTT. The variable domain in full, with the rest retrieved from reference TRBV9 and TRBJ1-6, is DSGVTQTPKHLITATGQRVTLRCSPRSGDLSVYWYQQSLDQGLQFLIQYYNGEERAKGNILERFSAQQFPDLHSELNLSSLELGDSALYFCASSRGGQGWNSPLHFGNGTRLTVT.

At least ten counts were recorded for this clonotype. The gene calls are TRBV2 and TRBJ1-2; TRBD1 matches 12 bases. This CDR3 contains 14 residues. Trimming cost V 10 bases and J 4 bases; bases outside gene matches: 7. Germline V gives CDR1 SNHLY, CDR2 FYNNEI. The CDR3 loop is CATSGQGASYGYTF. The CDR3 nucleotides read TGTGCCACCTCGGGACAGGGGGCGAGCTATGGCTACACCTTC. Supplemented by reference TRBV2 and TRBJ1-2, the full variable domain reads EPEVTQTPSHQVTQMGQEVILRCVPISNHLYFYWYRQILGQKVEFLVSFYNNEISEKSEIFDDQFSVERPDGSNFTLKIRSTKLEDSAMYFCATSGQGASYGYTFGSGTRLTVV.

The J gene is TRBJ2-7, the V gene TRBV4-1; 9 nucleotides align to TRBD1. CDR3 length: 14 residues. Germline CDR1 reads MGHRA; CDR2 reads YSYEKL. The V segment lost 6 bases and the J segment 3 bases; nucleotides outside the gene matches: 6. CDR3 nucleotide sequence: TGCGCCAGCAGGACCGGGACAGGGATCTACGAGCAGTACTTC. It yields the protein CASRTGTGIYEQYF.

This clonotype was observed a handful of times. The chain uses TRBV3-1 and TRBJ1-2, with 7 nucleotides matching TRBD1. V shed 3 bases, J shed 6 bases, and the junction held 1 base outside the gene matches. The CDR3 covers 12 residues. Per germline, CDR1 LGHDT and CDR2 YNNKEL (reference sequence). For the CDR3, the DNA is TGTGCCAGCAGCCACGGGACAGATGGCTACACCTTC. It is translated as CASSHGTDGYTF.

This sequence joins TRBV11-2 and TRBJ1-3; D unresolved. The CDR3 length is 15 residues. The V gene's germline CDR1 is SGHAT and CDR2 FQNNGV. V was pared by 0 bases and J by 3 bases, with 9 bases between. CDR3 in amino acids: CASSLDLSSGNTIYF. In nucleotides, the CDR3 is TGTGCCAGCAGCTTAGATCTTAGCAGTGGAAACACCATATATTTT.

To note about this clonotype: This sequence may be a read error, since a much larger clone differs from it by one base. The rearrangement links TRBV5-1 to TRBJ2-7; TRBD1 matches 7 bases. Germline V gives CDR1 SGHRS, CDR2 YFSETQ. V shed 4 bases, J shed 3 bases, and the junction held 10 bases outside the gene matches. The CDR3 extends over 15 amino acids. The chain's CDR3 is CASSTWTGTVYEQYF. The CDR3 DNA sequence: TGCGCCAGCAGCACATGGACAGGAACTGTCTACGAGCAGTACTTC.